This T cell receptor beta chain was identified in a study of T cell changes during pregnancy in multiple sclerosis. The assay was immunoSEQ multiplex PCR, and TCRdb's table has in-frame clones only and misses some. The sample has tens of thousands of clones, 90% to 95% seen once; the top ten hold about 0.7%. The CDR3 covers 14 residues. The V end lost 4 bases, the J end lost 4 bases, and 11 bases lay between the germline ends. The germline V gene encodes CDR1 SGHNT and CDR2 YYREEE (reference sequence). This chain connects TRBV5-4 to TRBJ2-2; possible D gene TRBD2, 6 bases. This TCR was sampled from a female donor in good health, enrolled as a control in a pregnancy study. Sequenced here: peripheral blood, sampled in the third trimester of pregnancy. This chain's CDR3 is CASSTGLTTGELFF. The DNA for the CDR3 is TGTGCCAGCAGCACGGGACTTACCACCGGGGAGCTGTTTTTT. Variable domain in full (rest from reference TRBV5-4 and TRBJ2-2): ETGVTQSPTHLIKTRGQQVTLRCSSQSGHNTVSWYQQALGQGPQFIFQYYREEENGRGNFPPRFSGLQFPNYSSELNVNALELDDSALYLCASSTGLTTGELFFGEGSRLTVL.